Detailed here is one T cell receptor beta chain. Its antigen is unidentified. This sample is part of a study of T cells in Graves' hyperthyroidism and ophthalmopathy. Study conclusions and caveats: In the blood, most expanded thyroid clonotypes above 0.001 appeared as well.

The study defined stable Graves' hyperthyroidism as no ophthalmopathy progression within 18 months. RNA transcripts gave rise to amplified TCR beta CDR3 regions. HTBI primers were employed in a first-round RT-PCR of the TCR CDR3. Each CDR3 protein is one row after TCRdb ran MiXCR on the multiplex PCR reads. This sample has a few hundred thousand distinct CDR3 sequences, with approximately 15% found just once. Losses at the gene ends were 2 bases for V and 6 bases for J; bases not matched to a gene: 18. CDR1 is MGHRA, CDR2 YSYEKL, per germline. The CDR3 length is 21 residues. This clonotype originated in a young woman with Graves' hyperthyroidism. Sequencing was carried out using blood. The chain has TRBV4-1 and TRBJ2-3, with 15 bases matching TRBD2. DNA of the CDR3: TGCGCCAGCAGCCAACGGAACGGACTAGCGGGAGGGCCGACGTTAGGGGATACGCAGTATTTT. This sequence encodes CASSQRNGLAGGPTLGDTQYF.